The source of this TCR beta chain is a study of blood T cell repertoires in COVID-19. The germline gives CDR1 SGHTA, CDR2 FQGNSA. This CDR3 is built from 19 residues. The trim removed 4 bases at V and 5 bases at J, leaving 18 bases unmatched. Here immunoSEQ multiplex PCR was the method, and the copy in TCRdb shows in-frame clones only, minus some. The profile covers over 200,000 clones, with about 91% appearing a single time and 0.95% to 1.5% taken by the ten largest. The specimen sequenced was PBMCs or T cells enriched from blood (not recorded which). This rearrangement joins TRBV7-2 to TRBJ2-3; 10 bases agree with TRBD2. The receptor's source is a human donor in a cohort exposed to, infected with or recovered from COVID-19 (not recorded which). The donor label of this sample is uncertain. CDR3 sequence (DNA): TGTGCCAGCAGCTGGTCACTAGCGGGGACAAAAGGGACTGGAGATACGCAGTATTTT. This gives the protein CASSWSLAGTKGTGDTQYF.